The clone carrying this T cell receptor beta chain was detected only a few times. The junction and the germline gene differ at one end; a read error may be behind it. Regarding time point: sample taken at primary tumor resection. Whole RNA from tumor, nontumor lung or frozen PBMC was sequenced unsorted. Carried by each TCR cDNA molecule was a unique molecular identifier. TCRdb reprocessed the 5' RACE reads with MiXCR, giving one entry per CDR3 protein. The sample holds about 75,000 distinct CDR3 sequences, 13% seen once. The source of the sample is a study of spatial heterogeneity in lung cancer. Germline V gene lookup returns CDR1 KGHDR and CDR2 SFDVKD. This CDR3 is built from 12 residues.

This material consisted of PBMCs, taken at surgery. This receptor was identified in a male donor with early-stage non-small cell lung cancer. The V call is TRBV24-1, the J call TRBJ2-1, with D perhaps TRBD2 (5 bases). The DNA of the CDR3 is TGTGCCACCAGTGATTTGCCGGGATTGGAGGTCTTC. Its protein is CATSDLPGLEVF.